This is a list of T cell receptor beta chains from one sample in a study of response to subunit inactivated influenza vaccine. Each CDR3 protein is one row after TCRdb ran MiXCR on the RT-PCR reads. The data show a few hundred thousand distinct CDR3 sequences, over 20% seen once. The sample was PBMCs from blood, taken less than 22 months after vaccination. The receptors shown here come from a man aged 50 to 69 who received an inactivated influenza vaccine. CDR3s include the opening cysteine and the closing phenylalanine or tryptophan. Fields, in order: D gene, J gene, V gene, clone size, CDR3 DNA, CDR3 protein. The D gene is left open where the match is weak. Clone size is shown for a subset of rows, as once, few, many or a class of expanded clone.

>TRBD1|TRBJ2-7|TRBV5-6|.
TGTGCCAGCAGTTTCGGACAGGCGGCATTATACGAGCAGTACTTC
CASSFGQAALYEQYF
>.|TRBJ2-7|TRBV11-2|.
TGTGCCAGCAGCTCGCAGAATAGGCAGGGGCAGAACTTC
CASSSQNRQGQNF
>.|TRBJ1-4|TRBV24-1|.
TGTGCCACCAGTGGAAGGGAAGTGGGTGAAAAACTGTTTTTT
CATSGREVGEKLFF
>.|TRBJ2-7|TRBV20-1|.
TGCAGTGCTAGCGTACTGCCACATAACTCCTACGAGCAGTACTTC
CSASVLPHNSYEQYF
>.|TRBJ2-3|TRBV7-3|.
TGTGCCAGCAGCTTAATTGGGGGGTCAGATACGCAGTATTTT
CASSLIGGSDTQYF
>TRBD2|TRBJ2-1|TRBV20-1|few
TGCAGTGCTAGCCCGACTAGCGGGAGTCCCTACAATGAGCAGTTCTTC
CSASPTSGSPYNEQFF
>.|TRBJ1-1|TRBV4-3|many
TGCGCCAGCAGCCAAGATAGGGACGTTGAAGCTTTCTTT
CASSQDRDVEAFF
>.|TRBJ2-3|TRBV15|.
TGTGCCACCAGCAGAGATAAGCCAGATACGCAGTATTTT
CATSRDKPDTQYF
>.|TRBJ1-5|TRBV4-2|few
TGTGCCAGCAGCCAAGACCCGGGGCAGAGCAATCAGCCCCAGCATTTT
CASSQDPGQSNQPQHF
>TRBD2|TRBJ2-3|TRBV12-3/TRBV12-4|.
TGTGCCAGCAGTTTCTCCGGGACTAGCGTAGATACGCAGTATTTT
CASSFSGTSVDTQYF
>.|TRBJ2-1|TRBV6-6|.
TGTGCCAGCAGTTTGGACATTTACAATGAGCAGTTCTTC
CASSLDIYNEQFF
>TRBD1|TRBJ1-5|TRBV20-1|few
TGCAGTGCCGTCGGGACAGCCAATCAGCCCCAGCATTTT
CSAVGTANQPQHF
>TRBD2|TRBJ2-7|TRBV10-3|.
TGTGCCATCAGTGAGTCGGGACTAGCGTACGACTACGAGCAGTACTTC
CAISESGLAYDYEQYF
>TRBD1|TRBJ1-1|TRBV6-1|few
TGTGCCAGCGGAAGAGGACAGGGAGCCAGTGAAGCTTTCTTT
CASGRGQGASEAFF
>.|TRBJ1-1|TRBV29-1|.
TGCAGCGTCCGACAGATTAACACTGAAGCTTTCTTT
CSVRQINTEAFF
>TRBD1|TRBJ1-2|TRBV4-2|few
TGTGCCAGCAGCCAAGAGGGGACAGGCCTTAACTATGGCTACACCTTC
CASSQEGTGLNYGYTF
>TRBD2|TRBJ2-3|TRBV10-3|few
TGTGCCATCAGACAGAGCGGGAGGGAGACAGATACGCAGTATTTT
CAIRQSGRETDTQYF
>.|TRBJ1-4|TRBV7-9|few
TGTGCCTGTGAACAGGATGCGAATGAAAAACTGTTTTTT
CACEQDANEKLFF
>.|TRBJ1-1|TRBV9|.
TGTGCCAGCAGCGGCTTGGACATCGAAGCTTTCTTT
CASSGLDIEAFF
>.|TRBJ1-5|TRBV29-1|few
TGCAGCACCCGCGACAGGAGCAATCAGCCCCAGCATTTT
CSTRDRSNQPQHF
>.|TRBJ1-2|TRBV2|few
TGTGCCAGCAGTGAATTTGGGGTGGTCTATGGCTACACCTTC
CASSEFGVVYGYTF
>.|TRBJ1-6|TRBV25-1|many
TGTGCCAGCCTCCCTACCGGGATAAATTCACCCCTCCACTTT
CASLPTGINSPLHF
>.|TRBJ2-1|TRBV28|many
TGTGCCAGCAGCGTATACAATGAGCAGTTCTTC
CASSVYNEQFF